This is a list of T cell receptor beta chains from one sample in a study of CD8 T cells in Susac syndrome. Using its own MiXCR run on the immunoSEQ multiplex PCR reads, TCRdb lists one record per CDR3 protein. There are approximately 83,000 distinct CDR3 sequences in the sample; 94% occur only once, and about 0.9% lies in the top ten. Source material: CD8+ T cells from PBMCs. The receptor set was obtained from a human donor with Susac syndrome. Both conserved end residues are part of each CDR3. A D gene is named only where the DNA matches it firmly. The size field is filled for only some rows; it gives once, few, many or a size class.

CASRGTGDPLDTQYF,TGTGCCAGCCGAGGGACAGGGGATCCTCTAGATACGCAGTATTTT,TRBJ2-3,TRBD1,NA,TRBV18
CASDSEDDSGNTIYF,TGTGCCAGCGACAGCGAGGATGACTCTGGAAACACCATATATTTT,TRBJ1-3,NA,NA,TRBV2
CASSLINEQFF,TGTGCCAGCAGCTTAATCAATGAGCAGTTCTTC,TRBJ2-1,NA,NA,TRBV7-8
CAISDPGTGTTDTQYF,TGTGCCATCAGTGACCCCGGGACAGGGACCACAGATACGCAGTATTTT,TRBJ2-3,TRBD1,NA,TRBV10-3
CATSDLIRGEQYF,TGTGCCACCAGTGATTTGATTCGGGGAGAGCAGTACTTC,TRBJ2-7,NA,NA,TRBV24-1
CSARIIAGGNTGELFF,TGCAGTGCTAGAATAATAGCGGGGGGAAACACCGGGGAGCTGTTTTTT,TRBJ2-2,TRBD2,NA,TRBV20-1
CASSLYSEERQGEAFF,TGTGCCAGCAGCTTGTACTCAGAGGAAAGACAGGGCGAAGCTTTCTTT,TRBJ1-1,TRBD1,NA,TRBV5-6
CASSSDTGDYSNQPQHF,TGTGCCAGTTCGTCCGACACAGGCGACTATAGCAATCAGCCCCAGCATTTT,TRBJ1-5,NA,NA,TRBV2
CASSLTVPAVPPLTGGRYEQYF,TGTGCCAGCAGTTTGACGGTCCCGGCCGTCCCCCCGCTGACAGGCGGCCGATACGAGCAGTACTTC,TRBJ2-7,NA,NA,TRBV12-3/TRBV12-4
CASTTGENQPQHF,TGTGCCAGCACGACGGGGGAGAATCAGCCCCAGCATTTT,TRBJ1-5,NA,NA,TRBV6-5
CASSLMTGSADTQYF,TGTGCCAGCAGCTTGATGACAGGTTCGGCAGATACGCAGTATTTT,TRBJ2-3,NA,NA,TRBV7-8
CATSDSSGHGYTF,TGTGCCACCAGTGATTCATCAGGGCATGGCTACACCTTC,TRBJ1-2,NA,NA,TRBV24-1
CASQHLGGGSTDTQYF,TGTGCCAGCCAGCATCTCGGGGGGGGAAGCACAGATACGCAGTATTTT,TRBJ2-3,TRBD2,NA,TRBV27
CASSPSDSSYEQYF,TGTGCCAGCAGCCCCTCGGACAGCTCCTACGAGCAGTACTTC,TRBJ2-7,NA,NA,TRBV7-2
CASSFPRETTGELFF,TGTGCCAGCAGTTTCCCCAGGGAGACCACCGGGGAGCTGTTTTTT,TRBJ2-2,NA,NA,TRBV28
CASSWRIQETQYF,TGTGCCAGCAGCTGGCGGATCCAAGAGACCCAGTACTTC,TRBJ2-5,NA,once,TRBV5-6
CASSPPDRGPYEQYF,TGTGCCAGCTCACCACCGGACCGCGGCCCCTACGAGCAGTACTTC,TRBJ2-7,NA,NA,TRBV18
CASSLPRTGGPGEQYF,TGTGCCAGCAGCTTACCGAGAACGGGGGGGCCGGGCGAGCAGTACTTC,TRBJ2-7,TRBD2,NA,TRBV7-2
CASSLMNDFQYF,TGTGCCAGCAGCTTAATGAATGACTTTCAGTACTTC,TRBJ2-4,NA,NA,TRBV7-9
CSVGDYNEQFF,TGCAGCGTTGGAGACTACAATGAGCAGTTCTTC,TRBJ2-1,NA,NA,TRBV29-1
CSARDPQTGRSAGANVLTF,TGCAGTGCTAGAGATCCCCAAACAGGGCGATCGGCTGGGGCCAACGTCCTGACTTTC,TRBJ2-6,NA,NA,TRBV20-1
CASSLGRNYQETQYF,TGTGCCAGCAGTTTGGGCAGGAACTACCAAGAGACCCAGTACTTC,TRBJ2-5,NA,NA,TRBV27
CAWSDPYEAFF,TGTGCCTGGAGTGATCCATACGAAGCTTTCTTT,TRBJ1-1,NA,NA,TRBV30
CASSPSGLGGEQYF,TGTGCCAGCAGCCCGTCGGGGCTGGGGGGGGAGCAGTACTTC,TRBJ2-7,TRBD2,NA,TRBV7-8
CASSEGLAGYNEQFF,TGTGCCAGCAGTGAGGGACTAGCGGGCTACAATGAGCAGTTCTTC,TRBJ2-1,TRBD2,NA,TRBV6-4
CASSQDRALVETQYF,TGTGCCAGCAGCCAAGACCGGGCACTCGTGGAGACCCAGTACTTC,TRBJ2-5,NA,NA,TRBV3-1
CASSQVSGSSYEQYF,TGCGCCAGCAGCCAAGTTAGCGGGAGTTCCTACGAGCAGTACTTC,TRBJ2-7,TRBD2,NA,TRBV4-3
CASTTPLGGSSTDTQYF,TGTGCCAGCACCACCCCCCTCGGAGGGTCTAGCACAGATACGCAGTATTTT,TRBJ2-3,NA,NA,TRBV11-2
CAIPGPNPYEQYF,TGTGCCATTCCGGGACCGAACCCCTACGAGCAGTACTTC,TRBJ2-7,NA,NA,TRBV5-4
CASSLQEKNTEAFF,TGTGCCAGCAGTTTACAGGAGAAAAACACTGAAGCTTTCTTT,TRBJ1-1,NA,NA,TRBV12-3/TRBV12-4
CASSERQGNTGELFF,TGTGCCAGCAGTGAGCGCCAGGGCAACACCGGGGAGCTGTTTTTT,TRBJ2-2,NA,NA,TRBV25-1
CASSEERGPYNEQFF,TGTGCCAGCAGTGAGGAGCGCGGACCCTACAATGAGCAGTTCTTC,TRBJ2-1,NA,NA,TRBV2
CASSRGLPNTGELFF,TGTGCCAGCAGCCGCGGATTACCGAACACCGGGGAGCTGTTTTTT,TRBJ2-2,NA,few,TRBV14
CASSAGVSYNSPLHF,TGTGCCAGCAGCGCAGGGGTATCCTATAATTCACCCCTCCACTTT,TRBJ1-6,NA,NA,TRBV9
CASSSQGVNQPQHF,TGTGCCAGCAGCTCGCAGGGGGTCAATCAGCCCCAGCATTTT,TRBJ1-5,TRBD1,NA,TRBV5-6
CASSPLWTRGETQYF,TGTGCCAGCAGTCCGCTATGGACGCGAGGGGAGACCCAGTACTTC,TRBJ2-5,NA,NA,TRBV27
CASSPQGNIQYF,TGTGCCAGCAGCCCACAGGGGAACATTCAGTACTTC,TRBJ2-4,TRBD1,NA,TRBV4-2